A selection of T cell receptor beta chains follows, all from one sample in a study of control samples from healthy donors and cancer patients. Profiled with immunoSEQ multiplex PCR; TCRdb holds only in-frame clones, not every one. The table has more than 140,000 clones, 90% to 95% seen once. Sequenced material: blood. The receptors were sampled from a man aged 40-50 years in good health. CDR3s include the opening cysteine and the closing phenylalanine or tryptophan. The D gene is left open where the match is weak. Clone size is stated in some rows and not others, as once, few, many or a class when expanded.

cdr3_length,d_call,v_call,clone_size,j_call,cdr3_aa,cdr3_nt
13,.,TRBV19,.,TRBJ1-1,CASRVGANTEAFF,TGTGCCAGCCGAGTCGGGGCGAACACTGAAGCTTTCTTT
15,.,TRBV2,.,TRBJ1-1,CASSLVDGGDTEAFF,TGTGCCAGCAGCTTAGTGGACGGGGGAGACACTGAAGCTTTCTTT
16,.,TRBV27,.,TRBJ2-1,CASSLRAGEGYNEQFF,TGTGCCAGCAGTTTGCGCGCAGGGGAGGGGTACAATGAGCAGTTCTTC
16,.,TRBV2,.,TRBJ1-3,CASSGRPPDSGNTIYF,TGTGCCAGCAGTGGGAGGCCCCCGGACTCTGGAAACACCATATATTTT
16,TRBD1,TRBV19,once,TRBJ2-4,CASSPRQGLAKNIQYF,TGTGCCAGTAGTCCACGACAGGGGCTAGCCAAAAACATTCAGTACTTC
17,.,TRBV7-6,once,TRBJ1-1,CASSLGGRLTPSTEAFF,TGTGCCAGCAGCTTAGGGGGCAGGTTGACCCCGAGCACTGAAGCTTTCTTT
17,TRBD1,TRBV7-9,.,TRBJ1-3,CASSLGGQNTPGNTIYF,TGTGCCAGCAGCTTGGGGGGACAGAATACTCCGGGTAACACCATATATTTT
13,.,TRBV9,.,TRBJ1-5,CASSRDSNQPQHF,TGTGCCAGCAGCAGGGATAGCAATCAGCCCCAGCATTTT
16,.,TRBV5-1,.,TRBJ2-7,CASSLAQGESSYEQYF,TGCGCCAGCAGCTTGGCCCAGGGTGAGAGCTCCTACGAGCAGTACTTC
16,.,TRBV4-1,.,TRBJ1-1,CASSQEPLGVDTEAFF,TGCGCCAGCAGCCAAGAACCTCTCGGGGTAGACACTGAAGCTTTCTTT
14,.,TRBV9,.,TRBJ1-5,CASSVAGSNQPQHF,TGTGCCAGCAGCGTAGCCGGGAGCAATCAGCCCCAGCATTTT
18,.,TRBV5-6,.,TRBJ2-3,CASSPALPAGAITDTQYF,TGTGCCAGCAGCCCCGCTCTCCCGGCGGGGGCTATCACAGATACGCAGTATTTT
15,TRBD1,TRBV7-9,.,TRBJ2-1,CASSSRDRVSNEQFF,TGTGCCAGCAGCTCCCGGGACAGGGTGAGCAATGAGCAGTTCTTC
13,.,TRBV28,.,TRBJ2-7,CASVRDGRDEQYF,TGTGCCAGTGTCCGGGACGGTCGCGACGAGCAGTACTTC
12,.,TRBV20-1,.,TRBJ2-3,CSASTGADTQYF,TGCAGTGCAAGTACGGGAGCAGATACGCAGTATTTT
18,TRBD1,TRBV27,once,TRBJ2-1,CASSLSTPRQGWYNEQFF,TGTGCCAGCAGTTTATCAACCCCTCGACAGGGTTGGTACAATGAGCAGTTCTTC
13,.,TRBV14,.,TRBJ1-2,CASRAGQYYGYTF,TGTGCCAGCAGGGCAGGACAGTACTATGGCTACACCTTC
14,TRBD2,TRBV6-6,.,TRBJ2-7,CASSYYGGVDEQYF,TGTGCCAGCAGTTACTATGGGGGGGTCGACGAGCAGTACTTC
15,.,TRBV5-4,once,TRBJ2-3,CASSLESSGTDTQYF,TGTGCCAGCAGCTTGGAATCTAGCGGCACAGATACGCAGTATTTT
15,.,TRBV13,few,TRBJ1-4,CASSLVRGKGEKLFF,TGTGCCAGCAGCTTGGTCCGCGGAAAAGGTGAAAAACTGTTTTTT
13,.,TRBV5-5,once,TRBJ1-2,CASTLNGNKGYTF,TGTGCCAGCACCCTTAACGGGAACAAGGGCTACACCTTC
15,TRBD2,TRBV6-1,.,TRBJ2-1,CASSESGGSRNEQFF,TGTGCCAGCAGTGAATCCGGCGGGAGTCGGAATGAGCAGTTCTTC
17,.,TRBV10-3,.,TRBJ2-7,CAISSQGGAGISYEQYF,TGTGCCATCAGTTCACAGGGAGGAGCGGGAATCTCCTACGAGCAGTACTTC
12,.,TRBV30,.,TRBJ1-2,CACGPGVDGYTF,TGTGCCTGTGGGCCAGGGGTTGATGGCTACACCTTC
14,.,TRBV27,.,TRBJ2-2,CASSLGDNGRELFF,TGTGCCAGCAGTTTAGGGGACAACGGAAGGGAGCTGTTTTTT
12,.,TRBV27,.,TRBJ1-5,CASGHGGQPQHF,TGTGCCAGCGGCCATGGGGGACAGCCCCAGCATTTT
16,.,TRBV11-1,medium-sized,TRBJ2-2,CASSLRELVRSGELFF,TGTGCCAGCAGCTTACGGGAGTTGGTGAGATCCGGGGAGCTGTTTTTT
15,.,TRBV5-6,.,TRBJ2-1,CASSFVRYRQDEQFF,TGTGCCAGCAGCTTCGTCCGGTATCGGCAGGATGAGCAGTTCTTC
16,TRBD2,TRBV9,.,TRBJ2-2,CASSVGGGGNTGELFF,TGTGCCAGCAGCGTAGGTGGCGGGGGGAACACCGGGGAGCTGTTTTTT
18,.,TRBV15,.,TRBJ2-6,CATSRETTGLSGANVLTF,TGTGCCACCAGCAGAGAAACTACAGGCCTCTCTGGGGCCAACGTCCTGACTTTC
13,.,TRBV28,.,TRBJ1-1,CASSSDSNTEAFF,TGTGCCAGCAGCTCAGACTCGAACACTGAAGCTTTCTTT